A selection of T cell receptor beta chains follows, all from one sample in a study of blood T cell repertoires in COVID-19. The method was immunoSEQ multiplex PCR; TCRdb's version includes in-frame clones alone and lacks a portion of them. Altogether a few hundred thousand clones are present, approximately 90% being singletons, with the ten largest covering roughly 8.3%. The specimen sequenced was PBMCs or T cells enriched from blood (not recorded which). Source of these receptors: a man in his forties or fifties who had recovered from COVID-19. Both conserved end residues are part of each CDR3. The order of the fields is V gene, clone size, J gene, D gene, CDR3 DNA, CDR3 protein. A D gene is named only where the DNA matches it firmly. Clone size appears in some rows only: once, few, many, or a class for an expanded clone.

TRBV7-2	NA	TRBJ2-5	TRBD2	TGTGCCAGCAGCTTACACCTAGCGGGAGACGGAGAGACCCAGTACTTC	CASSLHLAGDGETQYF
TRBV19	NA	TRBJ1-1	TRBD1	TGTGCCAGTAGTATATCTTCCCGGGACAGGAGGCGGGAAACTGAAGCTTTCTTT	CASSISSRDRRRETEAFF
TRBV6-5	NA	TRBJ2-7	TRBD1	TGTGCCAGCAGTTACTCGGGGACAGGGGTCCACGAGCAGTACTTC	CASSYSGTGVHEQYF
TRBV4-3	NA	TRBJ1-2	TRBD1	TGCGCCAGCAGCCCGCGGACAGGGTTCGGGTTTTATGGCTACACCTTC	CASSPRTGFGFYGYTF
TRBV28	NA	TRBJ1-4	NA	TGTGCCAGCAGGGGAAGCAATCAGGGCTTGGATGAAAAACTGTTTTTT	CASRGSNQGLDEKLFF
TRBV7-3	NA	TRBJ1-5	NA	TGTGCCAGCAGCTTATTTCCAGGTCAGCCCCAGCATTTT	CASSLFPGQPQHF
TRBV5-1	once	TRBJ1-2	TRBD1	TGCGCCAGCAGATCGACTTCGCAGGGGGCGAATGGCTACACCTTC	CASRSTSQGANGYTF
TRBV28	NA	TRBJ1-1	NA	TGTGCCAGCAGCCTTAGGTATGGAGGCGCCTGGGGCACTGAAGCTTTCTTT	CASSLRYGGAWGTEAFF
TRBV4-3	NA	TRBJ2-6	NA	TGCGCCAGCAGCCAAGATTTGTCAGGCGGGTCTGGGGCCAACGTCCTGACTTTC	CASSQDLSGGSGANVLTF
TRBV20-1	NA	TRBJ2-1	NA	TGCAGTGCTAGTGGCAGGGACTCCTACAATGAGCAGTTCTTC	CSASGRDSYNEQFF
TRBV5-8	NA	TRBJ1-5	NA	TGTGCCAGCAGCTTGGACAGCCGCAATCAGCCCCAGCATTTT	CASSLDSRNQPQHF
TRBV27	NA	TRBJ2-7	NA	TGTGCCAGCAGCCTCGATTGGGGGGGCACCTACGAGCAGTACTTC	CASSLDWGGTYEQYF
TRBV19	NA	TRBJ1-4	NA	TGTGCCAGTAGTATAGCTGCGGCTGTAGGTGAAAAACTGTTTTTT	CASSIAAAVGEKLFF
TRBV6-5	NA	TRBJ1-6	NA	TGTGCCAGCAGTAAAATGGAGTCCTATAATTCACCCCTCCACTTT	CASSKMESYNSPLHF
TRBV11-3	NA	TRBJ1-2	NA	TGTGCCAGCAGCCGAGAGCAGGGATTTGGCGGCTACACCTTC	CASSREQGFGGYTF
TRBV6-5	once	TRBJ2-3	NA	TGTGCCAGCAAGGGGGGGCGGACAGATACGCAGTATTTT	CASKGGRTDTQYF
TRBV3-1/TRBV3-2	NA	TRBJ2-1	NA	TGTGCCAGCAGCCCGTCGGTCGGGGGGCTGGACAATGAGCAGTTCTTC	CASSPSVGGLDNEQFF
TRBV19	NA	TRBJ2-7	TRBD2	TGTGCCAGTAGGGGGACTAGCGTAACCCCCGAGCAGTACTTC	CASRGTSVTPEQYF
TRBV3-1/TRBV3-2	NA	TRBJ2-1	NA	TGTGCCAGCAGCCATCCATACGGGAGTGCCTACAATGAGCAGTTCTTC	CASSHPYGSAYNEQFF
TRBV28	NA	TRBJ2-3	TRBD1	TGTGCCAGCAGTACCCGGACAGGGAGAACAGATACGCAGTATTTT	CASSTRTGRTDTQYF
TRBV21-1	NA	TRBJ2-5	NA	TGTGCCAGCAGCCAACTAGCGGGGGCCGGGACCAGGGCGGACAAAGAGACCCAGTACTTC	CASSQLAGAGTRADKETQYF
TRBV3-1/TRBV3-2	NA	TRBJ1-2	NA	TGTGCCAGCAGCCAAGATAGGACAGAATCTTATGGCTACACCTTC	CASSQDRTESYGYTF
TRBV3-1/TRBV3-2	NA	TRBJ1-2	NA	TGTGCCAGCACAGGTCGCCGAGATGGGGGCTACACCTTC	CASTGRRDGGYTF
TRBV4-2	NA	TRBJ2-3	TRBD2	TGTGCCAGCAGCCAAGAGCCCACTAGCGGGAGTTTTTGGTGGGGCAGCACAGATACGCAGTATTTT	CASSQEPTSGSFWWGSTDTQYF
TRBV7-9	once	TRBJ2-7	TRBD1	TGTGCCAGCAGCTTAATCTCCGGGGACAGACCCTACGAGCAGTACTTC	CASSLISGDRPYEQYF
TRBV7-2	NA	TRBJ1-4	NA	TGTGCCAGCAGCTTAGGAAAGGGAATCGGGGGTGAAAAACTGTTTTTT	CASSLGKGIGGEKLFF
TRBV7-2	NA	TRBJ1-4	TRBD1	TGTGCCAGCAGCTACACCGGGACAGCTAATGAAAAACTGTTTTTT	CASSYTGTANEKLFF
TRBV4-1	NA	TRBJ2-5	NA	TGCGCCAGCAGCCCCGATAGCACGGAGACCCAGTACTTC	CASSPDSTETQYF
TRBV18	NA	TRBJ1-5	NA	TGTGCCAGCTCACCATTTAGAGGTGTCAATCAGCCCCAGCATTTT	CASSPFRGVNQPQHF
TRBV7-8	few	TRBJ1-1	NA	TGTGCCAGCAGCTTAGTTGAGGGAATGAACACTGAAGCTTTCTTT	CASSLVEGMNTEAFF
TRBV7-2	NA	TRBJ1-1	NA	TGTGCCAGCAGCTCGACCGGGACATCCACTGAAGCTTTCTTT	CASSSTGTSTEAFF
TRBV29-1	NA	TRBJ2-7	TRBD1	TGCAGCGTTACAGGGGATCTTAGCGACGAGCAGTACTTC	CSVTGDLSDEQYF
TRBV12-3/TRBV12-4	NA	TRBJ2-7	TRBD1	TGTGCCAGCAGACTAACAGGGGTCGAGCAGTACTTC	CASRLTGVEQYF
TRBV4-3	NA	TRBJ2-7	NA	TGCGCCAGCAGCCAAACACAGGGTTCCTACGAGCAGTACTTC	CASSQTQGSYEQYF
TRBV5-4	NA	TRBJ2-3	TRBD2	TGTGCCAGCAGCAATCTAGCGGGGTTCACAGATACGCAGTATTTT	CASSNLAGFTDTQYF
TRBV4-3	NA	TRBJ2-3	NA	TGCGCCAGCAGCCAAGCAATAAACTCCCAGGGGGGTACGCAGTATTTT	CASSQAINSQGGTQYF
TRBV18	NA	TRBJ2-5	TRBD1	TGTGCCAGCTCACCACCCCAGGGGGCTTTAGAGACCCAGTACTTC	CASSPPQGALETQYF
TRBV18	NA	TRBJ2-2	NA	TGTGCCAGCTCGACCAGGTCCGGGAACACCGGGGAGCTGTTTTTT	CASSTRSGNTGELFF
TRBV12-3/TRBV12-4	once	TRBJ1-5	NA	TGTGCCAGCAGTTTAGCACAGCAGCCCCAGCATTTT	CASSLAQQPQHF
TRBV18	NA	TRBJ1-1	NA	TGTGCCAGCTCACCAGATTATCCCGGGACTGAAGCTTTCTTT	CASSPDYPGTEAFF
TRBV7-8	NA	TRBJ2-7	NA	TGTGCCAGCAGCTTAGGGGTTCGGGTCACCTCCTACGAGCAGTACTTC	CASSLGVRVTSYEQYF
TRBV27	once	TRBJ2-7	NA	TGTGCCAGCAGCTCGCGGGACCCCTGGCTCTACGAGCAGTACTTC	CASSSRDPWLYEQYF
TRBV6-5	NA	TRBJ1-1	TRBD1	TGTGCCAGCACCCCGGGACAGGCGAACACTGAAGCTTTCTTT	CASTPGQANTEAFF
TRBV6-4	NA	TRBJ2-3	NA	TGTGCCAGCAGTGACTCGAGGGGGGGCTCAGATACGCAGTATTTT	CASSDSRGGSDTQYF
TRBV7-8	once	TRBJ2-5	TRBD2	TGTGCCAGCAGCTCATCACGGAGACTAGCGGGGGGGATGTACCAAGAGACCCAGTACTTC	CASSSSRRLAGGMYQETQYF
TRBV9	NA	TRBJ2-1	NA	TGTGCCAGCAGCGTAGCTATTGGGGGCGGTGAGCAGTTCTTC	CASSVAIGGGEQFF
TRBV4-1	NA	TRBJ1-4	NA	TGCGCCAGCAGCCACAGGGGTAGGGATGAAAAACTGTTTTTT	CASSHRGRDEKLFF
TRBV4-1	NA	TRBJ2-1	TRBD2	TGCGCCAGCAGCCCCATGGGGAGGGAGAGCTCCTACAATGAGCAGTTCTTC	CASSPMGRESSYNEQFF
TRBV3-1/TRBV3-2	NA	TRBJ1-5	NA	TGTGCCAGCAGCCAATCTCTGTCGACAGGAACGGGTGGGCAGCCCCAGCATTTT	CASSQSLSTGTGGQPQHF
TRBV7-9	NA	TRBJ1-2	TRBD1	TGTGCCAGCAGCCGAGACAGGGGGGATGGCTACACCTTC	CASSRDRGDGYTF